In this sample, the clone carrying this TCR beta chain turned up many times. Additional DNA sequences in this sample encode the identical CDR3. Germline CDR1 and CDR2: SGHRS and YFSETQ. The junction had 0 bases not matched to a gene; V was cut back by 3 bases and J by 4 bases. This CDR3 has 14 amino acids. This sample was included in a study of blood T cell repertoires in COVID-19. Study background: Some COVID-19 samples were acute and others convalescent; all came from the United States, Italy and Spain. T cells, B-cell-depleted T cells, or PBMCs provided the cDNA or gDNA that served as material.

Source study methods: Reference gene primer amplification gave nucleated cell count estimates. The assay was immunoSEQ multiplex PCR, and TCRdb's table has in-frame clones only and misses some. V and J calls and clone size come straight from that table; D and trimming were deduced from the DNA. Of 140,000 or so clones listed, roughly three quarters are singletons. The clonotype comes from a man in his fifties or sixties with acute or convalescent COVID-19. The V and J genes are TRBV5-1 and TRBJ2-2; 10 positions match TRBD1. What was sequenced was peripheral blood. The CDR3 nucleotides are TGCGCCAGCAGCTGGACAGGGGGCACCGGGGAGCTGTTTTTT. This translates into CASSWTGGTGELFF.